These 21 T cell receptor beta chains came from one sample sequenced in a study of regulatory T cells in long-lasting Graves disease. Described time point: newly diagnosed GD, antithyroid drugs for less than 3 months. From PBMCs, RNA was extracted and then used to make the TCR library. To make TCR beta libraries, researchers used iRepertoire HTBI primers and Arm-PCR of CDR3 regions. Each CDR3 protein is one row after TCRdb ran MiXCR on the multiplex PCR reads. Altogether 200,000 to 250,000 distinct CDR3 sequences are present, around 20% being singletons, with the ten largest covering about 12%. The same data also went into a second study, on T cells in Graves' hyperthyroidism and ophthalmopathy.

Specimen: peripheral blood mononuclear cells (PBMCs), collected at new diagnosis, from a patient treated with antithyroid drugs. These receptors were obtained from a woman aged 30 to 39 with Graves disease.

This clonotype was counted ten times or more. CDR3 coding DNA: TGTGCCAGCAGCGTAGCTAGCGGGGGGACCACAGATACGCAGTATTTT. Amino acids: CASSVASGGTTDTQYF. The rearrangement joins TRBV9 to TRBJ2-3, with TRBD2 matching 11 bases. CDR3 length: 16 amino acids. CDR1 and CDR2 (germline): SGDLS, YYNGEE. J gave up 2 bases and V 0 bases, and 2 bases lay outside the gene matches.

This clonotype was recorded many times. The CDR3 bases are TGTGCCAGCAGCACCCCCCAGCGGGGGGGGCAATTCATTCAGTACTTC. It is translated as CASSTPQRGGQFIQYF. The rearrangement links TRBV6-1 to TRBJ2-4, with 10 bases lining up with TRBD2. Germline-derived CDR1 and CDR2 are MNHNS and SASEGT. CDR3 length equals 16 residues. The ends lost 6 bases at V and 9 bases at J; junction bases unmatched: 14.

This clonotype was picked up many times. V gene TRBV11-2 combines with J gene TRBJ1-5; D gene uncertain. Germline lookup yields CDR1 SGHAT and CDR2 FQNNGV. Trimming cost V 3 bases and J 4 bases, with 13 bases left between them. The CDR3 is made up of 15 amino acids. Written as DNA, the CDR3 is TGTGCCAGCAGCTTCATTAACGGGGTGAATCAGCCCCAGCATTTT. Translated: CASSFINGVNQPQHF.

The chain employs TRBV13 and TRBJ2-3; possibly TRBD1 for D (6 bases). The CDR3 contains 15 residues. CDR1 is PRHDT, CDR2 FYEKMQ, per germline (reference sequence). The germline V and J ends were trimmed by 5 bases and 2 bases, with 14 bases remaining between them. CDR3 in amino acids: CASSPMTGVTDTQYF. DNA of the CDR3: TGTGCCAGCAGCCCCATGACAGGAGTCACAGATACGCAGTATTTT.

This clonotype was counted at least ten times. The chain employs TRBV3-1 and TRBJ2-5; D is unclear. The CDR3 spans 14 residues. Per germline, CDR1 LGHDT and CDR2 YNNKEL (reference sequence). V was trimmed by 2 bases and J by 2 bases, leaving 9 bases between them. The CDR3 is CASSQRTAQETQYF. DNA for the CDR3: TGTGCCAGCAGCCAAAGGACCGCTCAAGAGACCCAGTACTTC.

This clonotype was recorded at least ten times. The chain employs TRBV28 and TRBJ2-7, with D perhaps assigned TRBD1 or TRBD2 (7 bases each). There are 14 residues in the CDR3. V was cut by 7 bases and J by 2 bases, with 15 bases left in between. The germline gives CDR1 MDHEN, CDR2 SYDVKM. The CDR3 is CASTPGGVTYEQYF. The CDR3, as DNA: TGTGCCAGCACCCCAGGGGGGGTAACCTACGAGCAGTACTTC.

This clonotype was counted many times. V usage is TRBV27 and J usage is TRBJ2-7, with TRBD2 matching 8 bases. Germline trimming cut 6 bases from V and 4 bases from J; bases unmatched to any gene: 11. Germline values: CDR1 MNHEY, CDR2 SMNVEV (reference sequence). The CDR3 has 15 residues. CDR3 coding DNA: TGTGCCAGCAGGGTGATAGCGGGATTAGGATACGAGCAGTACTTC. This sequence encodes CASRVIAGLGYEQYF.

This clonotype was picked up many times. The J gene is TRBJ1-1, the V gene TRBV12-5; D possibly corresponds to TRBD1 (5 bases). Looked up from germline, CDR1 is LGHNT and CDR2 is FRNRAP. Trimming stripped 0 bases from V and 1 base from J, with 12 bases between. This CDR3 is 16 amino acids long. CDR3 bases: TGTGCTAGTGGTTTGGTACTCGGCAGGGAGAACACTGAAGCTTTCTTT. The encoded protein is CASGLVLGRENTEAFF.

This clonotype was detected ten times or more. The chain carries TRBV2 and TRBJ1-1, with 8 bases fitting TRBD1. The V gene end was trimmed by 6 bases and the J gene end by 5 bases; junction bases not matched to a gene: 5. CDR1 and CDR2 (germline): SNHLY, FYNNEI. CDR3 length equals 13 residues. This CDR3 reads CASRGQVPTEAFF. The CDR3 DNA reads as TGTGCCAGCAGGGGACAGGTTCCAACTGAAGCTTTCTTT.

There are many counts of this clonotype. The rearrangement joins TRBV2 to TRBJ1-5; D is ambiguous. V was trimmed by 2 bases and J by 0 bases, leaving 11 bases between them. This CDR3 contains 16 residues. Germline CDR1 and CDR2: SNHLY and FYNNEI. The chain's CDR3 is CASSEMAVYSNQPQHF. CDR3 coding DNA: TGTGCCAGCAGTGAAATGGCAGTGTATAGCAATCAGCCCCAGCATTTT.

The chain recombines TRBV18 with TRBJ2-5, with 9 bases identical to TRBD1. V lost 6 bases and J lost 3; bases outside the gene matches: 5. The V gene's germline CDR1 is KGHSH and CDR2 LQKENI. This CDR3 region has 14 residues. The chain's CDR3 is CASSPGTGKETQYF. The CDR3 nucleotides are TGTGCCAGCTCTCCGGGGACAGGGAAAGAGACCCAGTACTTC.

The chain combines TRBV7-2 with TRBJ2-3; tentatively, D is TRBD1 (5 bases). Trimming shortened V by 5 bases and J by 4 bases, and 10 bases separated the two germline ends. The CDR3 loop spans 13 amino acids. Germline V lookup: CDR1 SGHTA, CDR2 FQGNSA. Written as DNA, the CDR3 is TGTGCCAGCAGCGCCCAGGGTCCAGATACGCAGTATTTT. Protein product: CASSAQGPDTQYF.

This clonotype was counted only a few times. V and J are TRBV7-2 and TRBJ1-1; no definite D call. Germline CDR1 and CDR2: SGHTA and FQGNSA. The CDR3 extends over 11 amino acids. V lost 3 bases to trimming and J lost 6 bases, with 5 bases between them. Written as DNA, the CDR3 is TGTGCCAGCAGCTTCATCTCTGAAGCTTTCTTT. Protein product: CASSFISEAFF.

In regard to this clonotype: This sequence may be a read error, since a much larger clone differs from it by one base. This sequence joins TRBV19 and TRBJ1-1; D possibly corresponds to TRBD1 (5 bases). The CDR3 runs 17 residues. The V end was cut by 8 bases, the J end by 4 bases, with 26 bases between. CDR1 is LNHDA and CDR2 is SQIVND in the germline V gene (reference sequence). The CDR3 DNA sequence: TGTGCCAGTCAGACCGCCCGGACTGGCGGGGGGGGCACTGAAGCTTTCTTT. This gives the protein CASQTARTGGGGTEAFF.

J is TRBJ2-5 and V is TRBV12-3 or TRBV12-4; tentatively, D is TRBD1 or TRBD2 (5 bases each). The CDR3 loop spans 13 amino acids. V was shortened by 3 bases and J by 2 bases, with 7 bases between the two germline ends. Here the CDR3 reads CASSFWGQETQYF. CDR3 coding DNA: TGTGCCAGCAGTTTTTGGGGGCAAGAGACCCAGTACTTC.

This clonotype has ten or more counts. The chain combines TRBV2 with TRBJ2-1; D is unresolved. The V end lost 1 base, the J end lost 0 bases, and 13 bases lay between the germline ends. Per germline, CDR1 SNHLY and CDR2 FYNNEI. CDR3 length equals 17 residues. Here the CDR3 reads CASSEGRGYSSYNEQFF. CDR3 nucleotides: TGTGCCAGCAGTGAAGGAAGAGGTTACAGCTCCTACAATGAGCAGTTCTTC.

J is TRBJ1-5 and V is TRBV19, with a possible D match to TRBD1 (6 bases). V was clipped by 0 bases and J by 4 bases, with 10 bases between them. In germline, CDR1 is LNHDA, CDR2 SQIVND (reference sequence). This CDR3 spans 15 amino acids. The CDR3 DNA is TGTGCCAGTAGTATAGACGACAGGCGAAATCAGCCCCAGCATTTT. It yields the protein CASSIDDRRNQPQHF.

This CDR3 is CASSKGNEQYF. The CDR3 DNA is TGTGCCAGCAGCAAAGGGAACGAGCAGTACTTC. V gene TRBV27 combines with J gene TRBJ2-7; D not certain. The CDR3 length is 11 residues. Trimming took off 6 bases at V and 5 bases at J, with 8 bases between the two ends. Germline CDR1 reads MNHEY; CDR2 reads SMNVEV (reference sequence).

Details on this clonotype: A read error may explain this, as a much larger clone is one base away. It is likely a read error, because the conserved phenylalanine at the end of the CDR3 is missing. J is TRBJ2-4 and V is TRBV5-1, with a tentative D call TRBD2 (6 bases). Germline V CDR1 and CDR2: SGHRS, YFSETQ. V gave up 6 bases and J gave up 8 bases, with 15 bases separating them. The CDR3 loop spans 13 amino acids. The CDR3 is CASTLAIGDIQYY. CDR3 sequence (DNA): TGCGCCAGCACCCTAGCGATCGGGGACATTCAGTACTAC.

This clonotype appeared many times. This sequence joins TRBV2 and TRBJ1-1, with 7 nucleotides matching TRBD1. The V and J ends lost 6 bases and 11 bases, in that order; junction bases with no gene match: 21. Germline CDR1 and CDR2: SNHLY and FYNNEI. This CDR3 is built from 16 residues. The CDR3 sequence: CASSLVRTQGSVRAFF. The CDR3 DNA is TGTGCCAGCAGCCTCGTCAGAACACAGGGGAGTGTAAGGGCTTTCTTT.

There are many counts of this clonotype. The chain links TRBV7-9 to TRBJ2-1, with 7 nucleotides matching TRBD1. The V and J ends lost 0 bases and 4 bases, in that order; junction bases with no gene match: 6. The CDR3 has 16 residues. Looked up from germline, CDR1 is SEHNR and CDR2 is FQNEAQ (reference sequence). This chain's CDR3 is CASSLATGEIYNEQFF. CDR3 DNA sequence: TGTGCCAGCAGCTTAGCCACAGGGGAGATATACAATGAGCAGTTCTTC.